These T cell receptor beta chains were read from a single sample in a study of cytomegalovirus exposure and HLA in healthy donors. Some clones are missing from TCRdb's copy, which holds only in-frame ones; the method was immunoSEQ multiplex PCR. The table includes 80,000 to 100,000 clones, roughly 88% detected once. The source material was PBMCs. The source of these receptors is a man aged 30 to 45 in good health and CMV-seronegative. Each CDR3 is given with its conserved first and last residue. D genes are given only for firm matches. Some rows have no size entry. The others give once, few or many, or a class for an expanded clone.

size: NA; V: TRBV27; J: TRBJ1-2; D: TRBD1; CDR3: CASSQAPGTGVNYGYTF; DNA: TGTGCCAGCAGTCAGGCCCCGGGCACAGGGGTTAACTATGGCTACACCTTC
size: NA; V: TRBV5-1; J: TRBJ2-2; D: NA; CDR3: CASSPELARTGELFF; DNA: TGCGCCAGCAGCCCCGAACTAGCCCGCACCGGGGAGCTGTTTTTT
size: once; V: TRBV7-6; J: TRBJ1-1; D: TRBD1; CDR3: CASSLARLTGPAFF; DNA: TGTGCCAGCAGCTTAGCCCGATTGACAGGGCCAGCTTTCTTT
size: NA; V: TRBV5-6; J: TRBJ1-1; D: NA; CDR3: CASSLVQTMNTEAFF; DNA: TGTGCCAGCAGCTTGGTACAGACTATGAACACTGAAGCTTTCTTT
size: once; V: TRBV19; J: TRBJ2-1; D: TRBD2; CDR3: CASASRGYNEQFF; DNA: TGTGCCAGCGCCTCGCGGGGGTACAATGAGCAGTTCTTC
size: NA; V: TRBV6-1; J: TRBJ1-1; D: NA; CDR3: CAVAKHAGTEAFF; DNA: TGTGCCGTCGCGAAGCACGCGGGCACTGAAGCTTTCTTT
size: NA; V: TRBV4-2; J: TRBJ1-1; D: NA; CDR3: CASSQGGELATEAFF; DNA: TGTGCCAGCAGCCAAGGGGGGGAACTGGCCACTGAAGCTTTCTTT
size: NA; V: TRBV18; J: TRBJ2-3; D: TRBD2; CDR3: CASSPELFQRGRDTQYF; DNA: TGTGCCAGCTCACCAGAATTATTCCAGCGGGGGAGGGATACGCAGTATTTT
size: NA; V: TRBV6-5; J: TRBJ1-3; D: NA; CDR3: CASSRGGSAGNTIYF; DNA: TGTGCCAGCAGCCGCGGTGGCTCTGCCGGAAACACCATATATTTT
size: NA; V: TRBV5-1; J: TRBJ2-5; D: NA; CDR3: CASGGQETQYF; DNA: TGCGCCAGCGGCGGACAAGAGACCCAGTACTTC
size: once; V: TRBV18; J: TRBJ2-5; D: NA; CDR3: CASSPGQTSVAQYF; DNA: TGTGCCAGCTCACCGGGCCAGACCTCCGTGGCCCAGTACTTC
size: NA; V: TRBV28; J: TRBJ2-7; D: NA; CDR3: CASSVGQSPYEQYF; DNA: TGTGCCAGCAGTGTTGGACAGTCCCCCTACGAGCAGTACTTC
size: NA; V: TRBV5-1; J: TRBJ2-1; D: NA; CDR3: CASSEGGQTYNEQFF; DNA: TGCGCCAGCAGCGAGGGTGGACAGACCTACAATGAGCAGTTCTTC
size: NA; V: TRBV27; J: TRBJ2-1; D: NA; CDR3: CASLSGGARDNEQFF; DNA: TGTGCCAGCTTGAGCGGTGGAGCTAGGGACAATGAGCAGTTCTTC
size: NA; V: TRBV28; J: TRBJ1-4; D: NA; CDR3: CASSSGGIANEKLFF; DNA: TGTGCCAGCAGTTCCGGGGGGATTGCTAATGAAAAACTGTTTTTT
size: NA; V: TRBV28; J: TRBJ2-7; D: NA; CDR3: CASSFGGTPSYEQYF; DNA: TGTGCCAGCAGTTTTGGGGGCACGCCTTCCTACGAGCAGTACTTC
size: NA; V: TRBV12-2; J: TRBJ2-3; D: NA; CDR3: CASRRSTDTQYF; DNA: TGTGCAAGTCGTCGGAGCACAGATACGCAGTATTTT
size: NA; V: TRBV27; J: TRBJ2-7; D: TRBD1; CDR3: CASSPRQGPHF; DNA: TGTGCCAGCAGTCCGCGACAGGGGCCTCACTTC
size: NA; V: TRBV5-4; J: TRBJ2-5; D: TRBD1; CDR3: CASSPGQYQETQYF; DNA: TGTGCCAGCAGCCCGGGACAGTACCAAGAGACCCAGTACTTC
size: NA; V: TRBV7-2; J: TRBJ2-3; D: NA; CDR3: CASSSTSRRTDTQYF; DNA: TGTGCCAGCAGCTCTACTAGCAGGCGGACAGATACGCAGTATTTT
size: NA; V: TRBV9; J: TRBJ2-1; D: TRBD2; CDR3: CASSGTTGGRSYNEQFF; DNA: TGTGCCAGCAGCGGTACAACTGGCGGGAGATCCTACAATGAGCAGTTCTTC
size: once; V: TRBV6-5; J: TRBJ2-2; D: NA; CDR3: CASSSMGPDTGELFF; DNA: TGTGCCAGCAGTTCGATGGGGCCCGACACCGGGGAGCTGTTTTTT
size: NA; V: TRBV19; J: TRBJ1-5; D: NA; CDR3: CASRQGQAQPQHF; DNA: TGTGCCAGTAGACAGGGACAAGCTCAGCCCCAGCATTTT
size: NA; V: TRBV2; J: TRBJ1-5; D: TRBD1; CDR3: CASSLMTGSYSNQPQHF; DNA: TGTGCCAGCAGCCTTATGACAGGGTCTTATAGCAATCAGCCCCAGCATTTT
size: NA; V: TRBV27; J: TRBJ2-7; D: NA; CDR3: CASSLRLEGEQYF; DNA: TGTGCCAGCAGTTTACGTCTAGAGGGCGAGCAGTACTTC
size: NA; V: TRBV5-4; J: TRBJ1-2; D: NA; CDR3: CASSLDRATSYGYTF; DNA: TGTGCCAGCAGCTTGGACAGGGCTACTTCCTATGGCTACACCTTC
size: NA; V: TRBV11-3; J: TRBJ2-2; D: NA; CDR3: CASRQGGTGELFF; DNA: TGTGCCAGCAGACAGGGTGGAACCGGGGAGCTGTTTTTT
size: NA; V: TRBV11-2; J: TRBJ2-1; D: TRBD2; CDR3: CASSNSGTSKGNEQFF; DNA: TGTGCCAGCAGCAATTCCGGGACTAGCAAGGGGAATGAGCAGTTCTTC
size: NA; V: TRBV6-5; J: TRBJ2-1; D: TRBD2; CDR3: CASIRLAGVGNEQFF; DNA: TGTGCCAGCATCCGACTAGCGGGAGTGGGGAATGAGCAGTTCTTC
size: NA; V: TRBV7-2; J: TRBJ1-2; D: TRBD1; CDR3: CASSSGQGTRYGYTF; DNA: TGTGCCAGCAGCTCGGGACAGGGGACCCGCTATGGCTACACCTTC
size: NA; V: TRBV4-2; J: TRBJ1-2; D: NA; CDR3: CASSLTVQMQSRDGYTF; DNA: TGTGCCAGCAGCCTCACTGTTCAGATGCAGAGCCGGGATGGCTACACCTTC
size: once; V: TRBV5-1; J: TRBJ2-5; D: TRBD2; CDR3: CASIPPGPGGATQYF; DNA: TGCGCCAGCATCCCGCCGGGCCCCGGGGGGGCGACCCAGTACTTC
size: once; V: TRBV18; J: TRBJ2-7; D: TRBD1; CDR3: CASSQEAGGVEQYF; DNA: TGTGCCAGCTCACAGGAGGCAGGGGGCGTCGAGCAGTACTTC
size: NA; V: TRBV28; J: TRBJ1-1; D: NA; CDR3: CASSPDRGYTEAFF; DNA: TGTGCCAGCAGTCCCGACAGAGGCTACACTGAAGCTTTCTTT
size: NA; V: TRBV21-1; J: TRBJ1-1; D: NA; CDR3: CASSKSSYGTGGRDTEAFF; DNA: TGTGCCAGCAGCAAAAGTTCCTACGGGACAGGGGGCAGGGACACTGAAGCTTTCTTT
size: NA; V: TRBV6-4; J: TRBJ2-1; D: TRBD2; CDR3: CASSDSDGGAYEQFF; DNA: TGTGCCAGCAGTGACTCGGACGGGGGGGCCTATGAGCAGTTCTTC
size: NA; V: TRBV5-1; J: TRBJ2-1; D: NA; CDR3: CASSSDIPPRYNEQFF; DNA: TGCGCCAGCAGCTCGGACATCCCTCCGAGATACAATGAGCAGTTCTTC
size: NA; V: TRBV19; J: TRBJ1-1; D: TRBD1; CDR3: CATKLQGDTEAFF; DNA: TGTGCCACCAAATTACAGGGGGACACTGAAGCTTTCTTT
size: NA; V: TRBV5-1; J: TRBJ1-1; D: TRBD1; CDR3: CASSLTGQGTNTEAFF; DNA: TGCGCCAGCAGCTTAACCGGACAGGGAACGAACACTGAAGCTTTCTTT
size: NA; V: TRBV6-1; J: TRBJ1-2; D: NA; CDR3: CASSTDLGIYGYTF; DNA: TGTGCCAGCAGTACCGATCTGGGCATCTATGGCTACACCTTC
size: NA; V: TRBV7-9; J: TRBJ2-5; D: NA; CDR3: CASNEARGTETQYF; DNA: TGTGCCAGCAATGAGGCGCGGGGAACGGAGACCCAGTACTTC
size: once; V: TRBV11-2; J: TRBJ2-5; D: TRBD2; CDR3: CASSLVLAGQQETQYF; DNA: TGTGCCAGCAGCTTAGTACTAGCGGGGCAGCAAGAGACCCAGTACTTC
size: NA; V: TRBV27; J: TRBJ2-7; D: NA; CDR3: CASSFTGLDEQYF; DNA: TGTGCCAGCAGTTTTACAGGGCTCGACGAGCAGTACTTC
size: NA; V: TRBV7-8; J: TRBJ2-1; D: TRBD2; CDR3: CASSRSGSSYNEQFF; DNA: TGTGCCAGCAGCCGCAGCGGGAGCTCCTACAATGAGCAGTTCTTC
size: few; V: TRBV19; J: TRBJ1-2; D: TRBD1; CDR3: CASGTDRVNYGYTF; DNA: TGTGCCAGTGGAACGGACAGGGTAAACTATGGCTACACCTTC
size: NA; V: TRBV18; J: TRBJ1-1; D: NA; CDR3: CASSPRGEEAFF; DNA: TGTGCCAGCTCACCACGGGGGGAAGAAGCTTTCTTT
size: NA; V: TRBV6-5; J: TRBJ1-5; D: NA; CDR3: CASSTTDQPQHF; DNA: TGTGCCAGCAGTACAACAGATCAGCCCCAGCATTTT
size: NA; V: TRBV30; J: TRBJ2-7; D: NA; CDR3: CAWTPRFGGYEQYF; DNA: TGTGCCTGGACCCCCCGGTTCGGGGGATACGAGCAGTACTTC
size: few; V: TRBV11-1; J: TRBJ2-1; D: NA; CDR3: CASSYSGDPYNEQFF; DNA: TGTGCCAGCAGCTACAGCGGAGATCCCTACAATGAGCAGTTCTTC
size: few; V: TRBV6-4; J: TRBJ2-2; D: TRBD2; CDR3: CASSLSGGDTTGELFF; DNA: TGTGCCAGCAGTCTAAGCGGGGGGGACACCACCGGGGAGCTGTTTTTT
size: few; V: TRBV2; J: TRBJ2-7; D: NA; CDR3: CASISPRGDHEQYF; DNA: TGTGCCAGCATTTCCCCCCGGGGAGATCACGAGCAGTACTTC
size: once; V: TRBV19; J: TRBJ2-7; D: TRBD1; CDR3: CASSITGVNEQYF; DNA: TGTGCCAGTAGTATCACAGGGGTCAACGAGCAGTACTTC
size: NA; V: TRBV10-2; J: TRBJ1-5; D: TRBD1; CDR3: CASTAQGVYQPQHF; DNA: TGCGCCAGCACCGCGCAGGGGGTATATCAGCCCCAGCATTTT
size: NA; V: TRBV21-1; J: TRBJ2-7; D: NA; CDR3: CASSPLSARLSYEQYF; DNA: TGTGCCAGCAGCCCCTTATCGGCGAGACTCTCCTACGAGCAGTACTTC
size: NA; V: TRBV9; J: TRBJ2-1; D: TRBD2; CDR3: CASTMGTSGTYNEQFF; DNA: TGTGCCAGCACCATGGGGACTAGCGGAACGTACAATGAGCAGTTCTTC